Each of the 20 T cell receptor beta chains below was sequenced from the same sample in a study of T cells after yellow fever vaccination. Via MiXCR, TCRdb re-called the 5' RACE reads, giving one row per CDR3 protein. The sample lists some 340,000 distinct CDR3 sequences; roughly 10% were seen once. The input for sequencing was CD4+ T cells sorted from PBMCs, taken 45 days after the yellow fever booster vaccination. The receptors here all came from a man aged 18 to 29 who received the YFV17D yellow fever vaccine.

This clonotype was observed a handful of times. The chain couples TRBV4-3 to TRBJ2-5; D ambiguous. Germline V gene data show CDR1 as LGHNA and CDR2 as YSLEER. The CDR3 runs to 15 residues. Trimming took 1 base from V and 0 from J, leaving 9 bases between them. CDR3: CASSQAVWDQETQYF. The CDR3 coding sequence is TGCGCCAGCAGCCAAGCCGTGTGGGACCAAGAGACCCAGTACTTC.

This clonotype was observed many times. This chain links TRBV3-1 with TRBJ2-7, with TRBD1 as a possible D gene (6 bases). The CDR3 is 14 residues long. Trimming left V 1 base short and J 1 base short, with 8 bases between. In germline, CDR1 is LGHDT, CDR2 YNNKEL (reference sequence). CDR3 loop: CASSQAGTSYEQYF. In nucleotides, the CDR3 is TGTGCCAGCAGCCAAGCAGGGACATCCTACGAGCAGTACTTC.

The V gene is TRBV6-5, the J gene TRBJ1-3; D is ambiguous. The CDR3 length is 14 residues. V was cut by 0 bases and J by 4 bases, with 7 bases left in between. Germline CDR1 is MNHEY and CDR2 is SVGAGI. The CDR3 DNA is TGTGCCAGCAGTTACTCGATAACAGGAAACACCATATATTTT. Protein product: CASSYSITGNTIYF.

This chain uses TRBV5-1 with TRBJ2-3; weak D call: TRBD2 (7 bases). The V end lost 2 bases, the J end lost 5 bases, and 18 bases lay between the germline ends. This CDR3 region has 16 residues. The germline V gene encodes CDR1 SGHRS and CDR2 YFSETQ. The CDR3 is CASSLGGGAVGDTQYF. The CDR3 DNA sequence: TGCGCCAGCAGCTTAGGAGGGGGGGCCGTTGGAGATACGCAGTATTTT.

The chain combines TRBV10-3 with TRBJ2-7; D possibly uses TRBD1 or TRBD2 (5 bases each). Trimming left V 5 bases short and J 3 bases short, with 11 bases between. Germline CDR1 is ENHRY and CDR2 is SYGVKD. This CDR3 is built from 13 residues. CDR3 coding DNA: TGTGCCATCAGTACGGGACGCTTCTACGAGCAGTACTTC. Its translation: CAISTGRFYEQYF.

The rearrangement uses TRBV6-2 or TRBV6-3 and TRBJ1-2; tentative D call: TRBD1 (6 bases). The CDR3 is 14 residues long. V was cut by 2 bases and J by 4 bases, with 11 bases left in between. Germline loops: CDR1 MNHEY, CDR2 SVGEGT. CDR3 DNA sequence: TGTGCCAGCAGTTACGATCGACAGGTCTATGGCTACACCTTC. This translates into CASSYDRQVYGYTF.

The sample holds a few counts of this clonotype. CDR3 in DNA: TGTGCCAGCAGCCCCGGGGGTGGGGCCCAAGTGGGAGAGACCCAGTACTTC. Amino acids: CASSPGGGAQVGETQYF. The J gene is TRBJ2-5, the V gene TRBV9, with D tentatively TRBD2 (6 bases). The CDR3 is made up of 17 amino acids. CDR1 SGDLS and CDR2 YYNGEE come from the germline V gene. With 4 bases removed from V and 4 bases from J, the gap between germline ends came to 23 bases. Complete variable domain (other parts from reference TRBV9 and TRBJ2-5): DSGVTQTPKHLITATGQRVTLRCSPRSGDLSVYWYQQSLDQGLQFLIQYYNGEERAKGNILERFSAQQFPDLHSELNLSSLELGDSALYFCASSPGGGAQVGETQYFGPGTRLLVL.

This clonotype came up a few times. J is TRBJ2-5 and V is TRBV6-5; 7 bases fit TRBD1. The CDR3 runs 13 residues. The V gene end was trimmed by 6 bases and the J gene end by 4 bases; junction bases not matched to a gene: 5. From germline, CDR1 is MNHEY and CDR2 SVGAGI. The CDR3 region is CASSHRDRETQYF. CDR3 in DNA: TGTGCCAGCAGCCACCGGGACAGAGAGACCCAGTACTTC.

This clonotype was picked up many times. The genes are TRBV4-1 and TRBJ2-5; D uncertain. The CDR3 loop spans 14 amino acids. The germline V gene has CDR1 MGHRA and CDR2 YSYEKL. V lost 4 bases to trimming and J lost 5 bases, with 14 bases between them. CDR3 sequence: CASSPLPRLETQYF. The CDR3 DNA is TGCGCCAGCAGCCCTCTACCCCGGCTGGAGACCCAGTACTTC.

This clonotype appeared a few times. The chain has TRBV12-5 and TRBJ2-7; no definite D call. Germline loops: CDR1 LGHNT, CDR2 FRNRAP. This CDR3 is 11 amino acids long. Trimming stripped 4 bases from V and 2 bases from J, with 3 bases between. The CDR3 is CASGSAYEQYV. CDR3 in DNA: TGTGCTAGTGGTTCGGCCTACGAGCAGTACGTC.

This clonotype was observed a handful of times. The J gene is TRBJ2-5, the V gene TRBV25-1, with unresolved D. Trimming left V 1 base short and J 5 bases short, with 8 bases between. CDR1 and CDR2 from the germline V gene are MGHDK and SYGVNS. The CDR3 is 13 amino acids. The CDR3 DNA reads as TGTGCCAGCAGTGAATTGGTTACGGAGACCCAGTACTTC. The encoded protein is CASSELVTETQYF.

The gene calls are TRBV18 and TRBJ1-1; unclear D gene. Germline CDR1 reads KGHSH; CDR2 reads LQKENI. The V end lost 5 bases, the J end lost 0 bases, and 10 bases lay between the germline ends. The CDR3 has 14 residues. The CDR3 sequence is CASSADALNTEAFF. The CDR3 DNA reads TGTGCCAGCTCAGCGGACGCGCTGAACACTGAAGCTTTCTTT.

This clonotype appeared many times. The V and J genes are TRBV5-4 and TRBJ1-1, with TRBD1 identical over 8 bases. The length of the CDR3 is 13 residues. V gave up 0 bases and J gave up 7 bases; unmatched junction bases: 2. Germline loops: CDR1 SGHNT, CDR2 YYREEE (reference sequence). In DNA, the CDR3 is TGTGCCAGCAGCTTGGGTGGGACAGGTGAAGCTTTCTTT. Its protein product is CASSLGGTGEAFF. Full variable domain (outside the CDR3, taken from reference TRBV5-4 and TRBJ1-1): ETGVTQSPTHLIKTRGQQVTLRCSSQSGHNTVSWYQQALGQGPQFIFQYYREEENGRGNFPPRFSGLQFPNYSSELNVNALELDDSALYLCASSLGGTGEAFFGQGTRLTVV.

This clonotype turned up a few times. The V call is TRBV6-2 or TRBV6-3, the J call TRBJ2-1; maybe TRBD1 (6 bases). Trimming cost V 6 bases and J 3 bases, with 12 bases left between them. This CDR3 spans 14 amino acids. The V gene's germline CDR1 is MNHEY and CDR2 SVGEGT. CDR3 DNA: TGTGCCAGCAGGGCGGACAGAAACTACAATGAGCAGTTCTTC. This encodes CASRADRNYNEQFF.

The chain combines TRBV6-2 or TRBV6-3 with TRBJ1-1; no firm D call. Germline V CDR1 and CDR2: MNHEY, SVGEGT. Trimming took 2 bases from V and 4 from J, leaving 17 bases between them. The CDR3 totals 16 residues. CDR3 residues: CASSYVTTGWGTEAFF. CDR3 coding DNA: TGTGCCAGCAGTTACGTAACGACCGGTTGGGGCACTGAAGCTTTCTTT.

This clonotype showed up many times. The chain recombines TRBV5-1 with TRBJ2-7; 11 positions match TRBD1. Trimming removed 0 bases from V and 4 bases from J; junction bases left unmatched: 3. The germline V gene encodes CDR1 SGHRS and CDR2 YFSETQ. This CDR3 region has 15 residues. The DNA of the CDR3 is TGCGCCAGCAGCTTGGCCGGGACAGGGGGTTACGAGCAGTACTTC. Protein product: CASSLAGTGGYEQYF.

The genes are TRBV6-2 or TRBV6-3 and TRBJ2-3, with D unclear. CDR1 is MNHEY and CDR2 is SVGEGT in the germline V gene. The CDR3 loop spans 12 amino acids. Deletions cut 6 bases from V and 2 bases from J, with 6 bases between. The CDR3 is CASRSPTDTQYF. For the CDR3, the DNA is TGTGCCAGCAGGAGCCCCACAGATACGCAGTATTTT.

The gene calls are TRBV7-9 and TRBJ2-3, with 8 bases that match TRBD2. Germline values: CDR1 SEHNR, CDR2 FQNEAQ (reference sequence). With V trimmed by 1 base and J by 1 base, 7 bases remained unmatched. The CDR3 length is 17 residues. The CDR3 loop reads CASSLGGLAGGTDTQYF. CDR3 nucleotide sequence: TGTGCCAGCAGCTTAGGCGGACTAGCTGGAGGCACAGATACGCAGTATTTT.

There are a few counts of this clonotype. The CDR3 protein is CSASPQHGTSGGGDTQYF. The CDR3 nucleotides are TGCAGTGCTAGTCCCCAACACGGGACTAGCGGGGGCGGGGATACGCAGTATTTT. The chain joins TRBV20-1 to TRBJ2-3, with 14 bases aligning to TRBD2. Germline V gives CDR1 DFQATT, CDR2 SNEGSKA (reference sequence). This CDR3 contains 18 residues. V gave up 3 bases and J gave up 6 bases; unmatched junction bases: 14.

The chain has TRBV6-1 and TRBJ1-5; D gene ambiguous. Germline CDR1 is MNHNS and CDR2 is SASEGT. This CDR3 is built from 12 residues. V was clipped by 8 bases and J by 5 bases, with 10 bases between them. The CDR3 nucleotides are TGTGCCAGCGGACCGCGAGATCAGCCCCAGCATTTT. This translates into CASGPRDQPQHF.